These 27 T cell receptor beta chains share one sample of origin, sequenced in a study of blood T cell repertoires in COVID-19. Some clones are missing from TCRdb's copy, which holds only in-frame ones; the method was immunoSEQ multiplex PCR. The data show nearly 250,000 clones, about 83% seen once. Material for sequencing was peripheral blood. These receptor sequences come from a woman of 80 years or more with COVID-19, enrolled during active disease.

V usage is TRBV19 and J usage is TRBJ1-5; D might be TRBD1 (6 bases). V was clipped by 5 bases and J by 3 bases, with 8 bases between them. CDR1 LNHDA and CDR2 SQIVND come from the germline V gene (reference sequence). The CDR3 is 13 residues long. CDR3 sequence (DNA): TGTGCCAGTAGTGACAGGTACAATCAGCCCCAGCATTTT. It translates to CASSDRYNQPQHF.

V is TRBV2 and J is TRBJ1-5, with D tentatively TRBD1 (5 bases). CDR3 length: 15 amino acids. V was shortened by 1 base and J by 0 bases, with 7 bases between the two germline ends. CDR1 is SNHLY and CDR2 is FYNNEI in the germline V gene. CDR3 DNA: TGTGCCAGCAGTGAAGAAGGGGATAGCAATCAGCCCCAGCATTTT. It is translated as CASSEEGDSNQPQHF.

Regarding this clone: An end of the junction does not agree with germline; a read error may underlie this. The rearrangement links TRBV6-2 or TRBV6-3 to TRBJ1-2; TRBD1 agrees at 7 bases. There are 13 residues in the CDR3. Germline-derived CDR1 and CDR2 are MNHEY and SVGEGT. Here the CDR3 DNA reads TGTGTCAGCAGCGCTACAGGGGACTATGGCTACACCTTC. This encodes CVSSATGDYGYTF.

This chain uses TRBV5-4 with TRBJ2-3; a weak D match, TRBD2 (7 bases). Deletions cut 6 bases from V and 0 bases from J, with 14 bases between. Germline V CDR1 and CDR2: SGHNT, YYREEE (reference sequence). The length of the CDR3 is 15 residues. The CDR3 loop is CASKPGGLSTDTQYF. CDR3 nucleotide sequence: TGTGCCAGCAAGCCGGGGGGCCTAAGCACAGATACGCAGTATTTT.

The chain has TRBV5-1 and TRBJ2-5; maybe TRBD2 (7 bases). The CDR3 extends over 16 amino acids. The germline V gene has CDR1 SGHRS and CDR2 YFSETQ. Between the trimmed V and J ends, which lost 6 bases and 3 bases, there was a span of 21 bases. The DNA of the CDR3 is TGCGCCAGCACTAAAGGGCCTGCGGGGGCGAAAGAGACCCAGTACTTC. It yields the protein CASTKGPAGAKETQYF.

In this sample, this clone turned up many times. The chain uses TRBV30 and TRBJ1-2; 7 bases align to TRBD1. The CDR3 runs 18 residues. The germline CDR1 and CDR2 sequences are GTSNPN and SVGIG (reference sequence). Trimming at V came to 1 base and at J to 4 bases, leaving 18 bases not matched to a gene. This chain's CDR3 is CAWSAPTRSTGSVYGYTF. Written as DNA, the CDR3 is TGTGCCTGGAGTGCCCCTACCCGATCGACAGGGAGCGTCTATGGCTACACCTTC.

This chain joins TRBV9 and TRBJ1-6; D is ambiguous. The CDR3 totals 16 residues. In germline, CDR1 is SGDLS, CDR2 YYNGEE. Trimming left V 1 base short and J 5 bases short, with 13 bases between. The DNA of the CDR3 is TGTGCCAGCAGCGTATCTGCGAGGCCCGATAATTCACCCCTCCACTTT. It codes for CASSVSARPDNSPLHF.

The V gene is TRBV15, the J gene TRBJ1-2, with a tentative D call TRBD1 (5 bases). From germline, CDR1 is LNHNV and CDR2 YYDKDF (reference sequence). The CDR3 is 13 residues long. Trimming took 2 bases from V and 6 from J, leaving 10 bases between them. The CDR3 DNA reads TGTGCCACCAGCAGACCAGGGTTAAATGGCTACACCTTC. This gives the protein CATSRPGLNGYTF. The full variable domain, completed using reference TRBV15 and TRBJ1-2, is DAMVIQNPRYQVTQFGKPVTLSCSQTLNHNVMYWYQQKSSQAPKLLFHYYDKDFNNEADTPDNFQSRRPNTSFCFLDIRSPGLGDTAMYLCATSRPGLNGYTFGSGTRLTVV.

This chain links TRBV9 with TRBJ2-5; possibly TRBD2 for D (7 bases). Germline-derived CDR1 and CDR2 are SGDLS and YYNGEE. Trimming pared 7 bases from V and 5 bases from J, leaving 15 bases between. The CDR3 has 13 residues. This CDR3 is CASQRGGSETQYF. DNA of the CDR3: TGTGCCAGCCAAAGGGGGGGCTCGGAGACCCAGTACTTC.

The chain recombines TRBV13 with TRBJ2-1, with D tentatively TRBD1 (6 bases). Germline-derived CDR1 and CDR2 are PRHDT and FYEKMQ (reference sequence). Between the trimmed V and J ends, which lost 5 bases and 4 bases, there was a span of 15 bases. This CDR3 has 15 residues. The CDR3, as DNA: TGTGCCAGCAGCCAGAGGACAGCTTCATACAATGAGCAGTTCTTC. It encodes CASSQRTASYNEQFF.

The chain employs TRBV29-1 and TRBJ2-3, with D perhaps matching TRBD2 (5 bases). Trimming removed 3 bases at V and 6 bases at J, with 10 bases between. CDR1 is SQVTM, CDR2 ANQGSEA, per germline. The CDR3 contains 12 residues. The CDR3 region is CSVDTGIDTQYF. The CDR3 nucleotides read TGCAGCGTTGATACGGGGATTGATACGCAGTATTTT.

V and J are TRBV5-1 and TRBJ1-5; no reliable D call. This CDR3 is 13 amino acids long. The germline gives CDR1 SGHRS, CDR2 YFSETQ. V was pared by 4 bases and J by 7 bases, with 12 bases between. CDR3 in amino acids: CASSVDGLQPQHF. The DNA of the CDR3 is TGCGCCAGCAGCGTCGATGGGCTCCAGCCCCAGCATTTT.

This sequence joins TRBV6-2 or TRBV6-3 and TRBJ1-5; D may be TRBD1 (5 bases). Trimming pared 1 base from V and 3 bases from J, leaving 16 bases between. Germline CDR1 reads MNHEY; CDR2 reads SVGEGT. This CDR3 contains 17 residues. CDR3 region: CASSYWAGGTDNQPQHF. CDR3 DNA: TGTGCCAGCAGTTACTGGGCCGGAGGGACGGACAATCAGCCCCAGCATTTT.

V usage is TRBV28 and J usage is TRBJ2-3; 8 bases line up with TRBD2. V was pared by 3 bases and J by 5 bases, with 13 bases of the junction left unmatched. CDR3 length: 17 residues. Germline loops: CDR1 MDHEN, CDR2 SYDVKM. The CDR3 loop reads CASSFPKLAAERDTQYF. The CDR3 bases are TGTGCCAGCAGTTTCCCAAAACTAGCGGCAGAAAGAGATACGCAGTATTTT.

The genes are TRBV7-2 and TRBJ1-1; D is ambiguous. The germline V gene has CDR1 SGHTA and CDR2 FQGNSA. This CDR3 spans 15 amino acids. Trimming removed 3 bases at V and 4 bases at J, with 15 bases between. The CDR3 region has the DNA TGTGCCAGCAGCTTCGGAGGCGGGAGATTCACTGAAGCTTTCTTT. Translation gives CASSFGGGRFTEAFF.

About this clone itself: The same CDR3 also results from other DNA sequences found in this sample. This sequence joins TRBV7-2 and TRBJ1-1, with D possibly matching TRBD1 (5 bases). The V gene lost 2 bases and the J gene lost 1 base, with 5 bases spanning the gap. CDR3 length: 13 residues. CDR1 is SGHTA, CDR2 FQGNSA, per germline. This chain's CDR3 is CASSLQGNTEAFF. The DNA for the CDR3 is TGTGCCAGCAGCTTACAGGGGAACACTGAAGCTTTCTTT.

The chain links TRBV28 to TRBJ1-3; no reliable D call. Trimming cost V 8 bases and J 4 bases, with 18 bases left between them. Germline CDR1 and CDR2: MDHEN and SYDVKM. The CDR3 has 15 residues. CDR3 loop: CASGVGGLGGNTIYF. CDR3 sequence (DNA): TGTGCCAGCGGGGTAGGAGGGCTGGGAGGAAACACCATATATTTT.

The chain couples TRBV6-1 to TRBJ1-5; 7 bases line up with TRBD1. This CDR3 contains 15 residues. The V gene's germline CDR1 is MNHNS and CDR2 SASEGT. The V gene end was trimmed by 7 bases and the J gene end by 4 bases; junction bases not matched to a gene: 10. CDR3 residues: CASTRGADMNQPQHF. The CDR3 region has the DNA TGTGCCAGCACCAGGGGGGCTGATATGAATCAGCCCCAGCATTTT.

The chain combines TRBV19 with TRBJ2-6; no clear D. The CDR3 length is 16 residues. Trimming took 1 base from V and 0 from J, leaving 7 bases between them. Germline CDR1 and CDR2: LNHDA and SQIVND (reference sequence). The CDR3 nucleotides are TGTGCCAGTAGTATAGGGAGCTACTCTGGGGCCAACGTCCTGACTTTC. Translation gives CASSIGSYSGANVLTF.

This rearrangement joins TRBV5-4 to TRBJ1-2; D is perhaps TRBD1 (6 bases). The CDR3 covers 13 residues. Germline CDR1 and CDR2: SGHNT and YYREEE (reference sequence). Deletions cut 5 bases from V and 8 bases from J, with 16 bases between. In DNA, the CDR3 is TGTGCCAGCAGTCCCCCAGGGGCGCGAGGCTACACCTTC. Protein sequence: CASSPPGARGYTF. The variable domain in full, completed from reference TRBV5-4 and TRBJ1-2, reads ETGVTQSPTHLIKTRGQQVTLRCSSQSGHNTVSWYQQALGQGPQFIFQYYREEENGRGNFPPRFSGLQFPNYSSELNVNALELDDSALYLCASSPPGARGYTFGSGTRLTVV.

This chain uses TRBV6-5 with TRBJ1-2; D not resolved. The CDR3 has 14 amino acids. The V end was cut by 2 bases, the J end by 6 bases, with 13 bases between. CDR1 is MNHEY and CDR2 is SVGAGI in the germline V gene. The CDR3 sequence is CASSYDAGFNGYTF. The CDR3 DNA follows: TGTGCCAGCAGTTACGATGCGGGGTTCAATGGCTACACCTTC.

To note about this clone: The sample contains more than one DNA sequence encoding this CDR3. This rearrangement joins TRBV3-1 (or the pseudogene TRBV3-2) to TRBJ2-5; D is uncertain. Germline V lookup: CDR1 LGHDT, CDR2 YNNKEL (reference sequence). V lost 1 base, J lost 5 bases, and 8 bases lay in between. The CDR3 loop spans 13 amino acids. CDR3 sequence: CASSQGRRETQYF. As DNA, the CDR3 is TGTGCCAGCAGCCAAGGGAGAAGGGAGACCCAGTACTTC.

The CDR3 nucleotides are TGCGCCAGCAGCTTGGAAGCCGCGAATTACGAGCAGTACTTC. Its protein is CASSLEAANYEQYF. This sequence joins TRBV5-1 and TRBJ2-7; no clear D. V lost 0 bases to trimming and J lost 4 bases, with 11 bases between them. The CDR3 length is 14 residues. Germline CDR1 SGHRS, CDR2 YFSETQ.

This chain uses TRBV6-1 with TRBJ1-6; 8 positions match TRBD1. V lost 3 bases to trimming and J lost 9 bases; unmatched junction nucleotides: 10. The CDR3 is 16 residues long. In germline, CDR1 is MNHNS, CDR2 SASEGT. Here the CDR3 reads CASSDFGQGFPSPLHF. In nucleotides, the CDR3 is TGTGCCAGCAGTGATTTTGGACAGGGTTTCCCTTCACCCCTCCACTTT.

This clone was seen only once. This chain connects TRBV5-1 to TRBJ1-2; possibly TRBD1 for D (5 bases). The CDR3 spans 15 residues. Looked up from germline, CDR1 is SGHRS and CDR2 is YFSETQ. Trimming took off 6 bases at V and 0 bases at J, with 15 bases between the two ends. The CDR3: CASTGDIVSNYGYTF. The CDR3 bases are TGCGCCAGCACGGGGGATATAGTATCTAACTATGGCTACACCTTC.

A remark on this clone: Different DNA sequences within this sample yield the same CDR3. The chain combines TRBV15 with TRBJ1-4, with 7 bases that match TRBD1. Germline CDR1 LNHNV, CDR2 YYDKDF (reference sequence). The CDR3 is 14 amino acids. The V gene end was trimmed by 1 base and the J gene end by 4 bases; junction bases not matched to a gene: 0. The CDR3 sequence: CATSRGDSNEKLFF. CDR3 bases: TGTGCCACCAGCAGAGGGGACAGTAATGAAAAACTGTTTTTT. Combining the CDR3 with reference TRBV15 and TRBJ1-4 gives the whole variable domain DAMVIQNPRYQVTQFGKPVTLSCSQTLNHNVMYWYQQKSSQAPKLLFHYYDKDFNNEADTPDNFQSRRPNTSFCFLDIRSPGLGDTAMYLCATSRGDSNEKLFFGSGTQLSVL.

V gene TRBV7-2 combines with J gene TRBJ1-5; D perhaps matches TRBD1 (5 bases). Trimming removed 5 bases from V and 6 bases from J, with 11 bases in between. Germline V gene sequence: CDR1 SGHTA, CDR2 FQGNSA. The CDR3 loop spans 13 amino acids. The CDR3 nucleotides read TGTGCCAGCAGCCTTGACAGTAGTCAGCCCCAGCATTTT. It encodes CASSLDSSQPQHF.